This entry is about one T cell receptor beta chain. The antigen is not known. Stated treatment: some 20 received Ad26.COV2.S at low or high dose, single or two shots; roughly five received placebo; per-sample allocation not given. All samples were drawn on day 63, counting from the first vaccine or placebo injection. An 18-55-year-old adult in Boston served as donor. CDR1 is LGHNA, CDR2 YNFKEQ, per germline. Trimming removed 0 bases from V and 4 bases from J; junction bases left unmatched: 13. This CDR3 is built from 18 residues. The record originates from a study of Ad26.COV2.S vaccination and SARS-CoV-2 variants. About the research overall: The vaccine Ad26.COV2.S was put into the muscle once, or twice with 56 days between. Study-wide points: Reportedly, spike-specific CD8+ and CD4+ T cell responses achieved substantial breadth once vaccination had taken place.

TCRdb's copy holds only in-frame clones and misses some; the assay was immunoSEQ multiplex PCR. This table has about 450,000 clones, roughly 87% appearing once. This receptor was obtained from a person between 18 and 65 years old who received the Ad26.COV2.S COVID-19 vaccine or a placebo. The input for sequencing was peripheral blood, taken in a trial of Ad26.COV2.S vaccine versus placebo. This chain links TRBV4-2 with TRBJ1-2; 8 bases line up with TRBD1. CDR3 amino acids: CASSQDLGSRQGPYGYTF. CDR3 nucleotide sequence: TGTGCCAGCAGCCAAGATTTGGGCAGTCGACAGGGGCCCTATGGCTACACCTTC.